This TCR beta chain was captured by sequencing in a study of blood T cell repertoires in COVID-19. Study-level background: Specimens from acute and convalescent COVID-19 originated in the United States, Italy and Spain. T cells, B-cell-depleted T cells, or PBMCs supplied cDNA or gDNA.

V was trimmed by 2 bases and J by 1 base, leaving 11 bases between them. Germline V gene lookup returns CDR1 KGHSH and CDR2 LQKENI. The CDR3 spans 16 residues. This clone was seen a few times. Original processing methods: From reference gene primer amplification, estimates of nucleated cell counts were derived. This table comes from immunoSEQ multiplex PCR, and its TCRdb copy is limited to in-frame clones, with some not included. V and J calls and clone size are those listed in that table; D and trimming were worked out from the DNA. Here the sample spans around 80,000 clones, approximately 92% being singletons.

The genes are TRBV18 and TRBJ2-2; D is possibly TRBD2 (5 bases). The origin of this receptor is a woman of 80 years or more with acute or convalescent COVID-19. The sequenced sample was peripheral blood. The CDR3 reads CASSPSPGLNTGELFF. CDR3 nucleotides: TGTGCCAGCTCACCATCCCCGGGGTTGAACACCGGGGAGCTGTTTTTT.